This T cell receptor (beta chain) comes out of a study of neurological immune-mediated disorders. Study results and caveats: The expanded clones of different subjects shared no CDR3 amino acid sequences (suggesting private repertoires in all groups).

The method for making cDNA was 5'RACE, and it used 10-nucleotide random UMIs. MiXCR, run by TCRdb on the 5' RACE reads, gives a single entry per CDR3 protein. The repertoire holds about 24,000 distinct CDR3 sequences, with more than 6% as singletons. This clonotype was seen many times. Its antigen remains unknown. V lost 3 bases, J lost 9 bases, and 10 bases lay in between. Germline CDR1 and CDR2: DFQATT and SNEGSKA (reference sequence). CDR3 length equals 11 residues. The clonotype comes from a woman aged 35 to 49 in good health. The sequenced material came from PBMCs. The chain links TRBV20-1 to TRBJ2-3, with no clear D. CDR3 sequence: CSARGSETQYF. The CDR3 DNA reads as TGCAGTGCTAGGGGATCCGAGACGCAGTATTTT.